This passage covers 24 T cell receptor beta chains from one sample sequenced in a study of shared clonotypes between healthy human individuals. Sequencing was performed with immunoSEQ multiplex PCR; in TCRdb, only in-frame clones are kept and a portion is missing. The table has millions of clones, around 96% seen once; the top ten hold more than 0.95%. The naive CD8 subset, CD45RO-negative cells positively selected for CCR7, excluded terminally differentiated effector memory CD45RA+ cells. The sample comprised naive CD8+ T cells sorted from blood. The receptors shown here come from a man between 18 and 29 years old in good health.

The V call is TRBV4-1, the J call TRBJ2-7; D is undetermined. The germline V and J ends were trimmed by 0 bases and 4 bases, with 16 bases remaining between them. The CDR3 consists of 16 residues. Germline assignment: CDR1 MGHRA and CDR2 YSYEKL. The CDR3 DNA reads TGCGCCAGCAGCCAAGATAGGGATGGGAACCTTTACGAGCAGTACTTC. Residues: CASSQDRDGNLYEQYF.

The CDR3 DNA follows: TGTGCCAGCAGCGGAATCATACACCAAGAGACCCAGTACTTC. Protein product: CASSGIIHQETQYF. The V call is TRBV7-9, the J call TRBJ2-5; no definite D call. CDR3 length: 14 amino acids. The V end lost 5 bases, the J end lost 0 bases, and 10 bases lay between the germline ends. Germline V lookup: CDR1 SEHNR, CDR2 FQNEAQ (reference sequence).

The V call is TRBV5-6, the J call TRBJ2-7; 7 nucleotides align to TRBD2. Trimming at V came to 1 base and at J to 0 bases, leaving 4 bases not matched to a gene. This CDR3 region has 15 residues. Germline-derived CDR1 and CDR2 are SGHDT and YYEEEE. This chain's CDR3 is CASSLRGLDSYEQYF. CDR3 in DNA: TGTGCCAGCAGCTTGAGAGGACTAGACTCCTACGAGCAGTACTTC.

This sequence joins TRBV29-1 and TRBJ1-2; D remains unclear. The CDR3 totals 10 residues. The V end was cut by 7 bases, the J end by 8 bases, with 11 bases between. Per the germline V gene, CDR1 is SQVTM and CDR2 is ANQGSEA. Here the CDR3 reads CSDHPEGYTF. The CDR3, as DNA: TGCAGCGACCATCCGGAGGGCTACACCTTC.

V gene TRBV7-2 combines with J gene TRBJ2-7, with a weak D call TRBD1 (6 bases). The CDR3 spans 14 residues. CDR1 SGHTA and CDR2 FQGNSA come from the germline V gene. The V end lost 1 base, the J end lost 2 bases, and 9 bases lay between the germline ends. Here the CDR3 DNA reads TGTGCCAGCAGCTTAGAACAGGGTCCCTACGAGCAGTACTTC. It specifies CASSLEQGPYEQYF.

V is TRBV30 and J is TRBJ2-1; 7 nucleotides align to TRBD2. The length of the CDR3 is 16 residues. Losses at the gene ends were 2 bases for V and 1 base for J; bases not matched to a gene: 8. Germline CDR1 and CDR2: GTSNPN and SVGIG (reference sequence). The CDR3 loop reads CAWSSYSGPSYNEQFF. DNA of the CDR3: TGTGCCTGGAGTAGTTATAGCGGGCCGTCCTACAATGAGCAGTTCTTC. The whole variable domain, remainder taken from reference TRBV30 and TRBJ2-1, is SQTIHQWPATLVQPVGSPLSLECTVEGTSNPNLYWYRQAAGRGLQLLFYSVGIGQISSEVPQNLSASRPQDRQFILSSKKLLLSDSGFYLCAWSSYSGPSYNEQFFGPGTRLTVL.

The genes are TRBV6-1 and TRBJ1-2, with D maybe TRBD1 (6 bases). The V end lost 3 bases, the J end lost 4 bases, and 24 bases lay between the germline ends. The germline gives CDR1 MNHNS, CDR2 SASEGT. The CDR3 extends over 18 amino acids. CDR3 protein: CASSDLPGAWDFGYGYTF. The CDR3, as DNA: TGTGCCAGCAGTGATCTTCCGGGGGCTTGGGATTTCGGCTATGGCTACACCTTC.

The chain has TRBV27 and TRBJ1-1; 8 nucleotides line up with TRBD1. This CDR3 has 15 amino acids. V lost 5 bases to trimming and J lost 3 bases; unmatched junction nucleotides: 8. Germline CDR1 reads MNHEY; CDR2 reads SMNVEV (reference sequence). The CDR3 reads CASSTRRGLDTEAFF. The CDR3 DNA is TGTGCCAGCAGTACACGCAGGGGGCTAGACACTGAAGCTTTCTTT.

CDR3 sequence: CASSQGQGPGELFF. As DNA, the CDR3 is TGCGCCAGCAGCCAGGGACAGGGCCCCGGGGAGCTGTTTTTT. V gene TRBV4-1 combines with J gene TRBJ2-2, with TRBD1 identical over 9 bases. Per the germline V gene, CDR1 is MGHRA and CDR2 is YSYEKL. This CDR3 is 14 amino acids long. V trimming: 3 bases; J trimming: 6 bases; junction bases outside the gene matches: 2.

The rearrangement links TRBV6-1 to TRBJ2-5; possibly TRBD2 for D (5 bases). Trimming left V 4 bases short and J 2 bases short, with 11 bases between. This CDR3 is 14 amino acids long. From germline, CDR1 is MNHNS and CDR2 SASEGT. The CDR3 nucleotides read TGTGCCAGCAGTGTATCGGGATTTCAAGAGACCCAGTACTTC. This translates into CASSVSGFQETQYF.

The CDR3 DNA reads TGTGCCACCAGCAATCCGGGACAGAGCTCCTACGAGCAGTACTTC. Amino acid sequence: CATSNPGQSSYEQYF. The chain employs TRBV15 and TRBJ2-7, with 7 bases aligning to TRBD1. Germline loops: CDR1 LNHNV, CDR2 YYDKDF (reference sequence). The V gene end was trimmed by 4 bases and the J gene end by 0 bases; junction bases not matched to a gene: 6. The CDR3 totals 15 residues.

This chain uses TRBV15 with TRBJ1-2; D is perhaps TRBD1 (5 bases). Per germline, CDR1 LNHNV and CDR2 YYDKDF (reference sequence). V dropped 5 bases and J dropped 4 bases, with 11 bases sitting between them. The CDR3 runs 13 residues. The CDR3 DNA sequence: TGTGCCACCAGCCCCGGGACGGGCTATGGCTACACCTTC. Translation gives CATSPGTGYGYTF.

The chain couples TRBV27 to TRBJ2-3; 7 nucleotides line up with TRBD1. J was trimmed by 5 bases and V by 8 bases; bases with no gene match: 7. The CDR3 spans 13 residues. Germline V gene data show CDR1 as MNHEY and CDR2 as SMNVEV (reference sequence). CDR3 DNA: TGTGCCAGCGAGGGGACAGAGAGAGATACGCAGTATTTT. Translating gives CASEGTERDTQYF.

Written as DNA, the CDR3 is TGTGCCACCAGGGACACAGGGGCGGACTATGGCTACACCTTC. Translating gives CATRDTGADYGYTF. The chain carries TRBV15 and TRBJ1-2, with TRBD1 identical over 7 bases. J lost 3 bases, V lost 6 bases, and 7 bases had no gene match. The CDR3 spans 14 residues. Germline V gives CDR1 LNHNV, CDR2 YYDKDF (reference sequence).

This clone was seen only a few times. Other nucleotide sequences in the sample specify the same CDR3. The chain couples TRBV27 to TRBJ2-7, with D tentatively TRBD1 (5 bases). V gave up 2 bases and J gave up 0 bases, with 5 bases separating them. Germline V gene sequence: CDR1 MNHEY, CDR2 SMNVEV (reference sequence). This CDR3 comprises 13 residues. CDR3 nucleotide sequence: TGTGCCAGCAGTTTACAGGGCTCCTACGAGCAGTACTTC. Translated, it gives CASSLQGSYEQYF.

The chain carries TRBV5-6 and TRBJ2-7; the D gene is possibly TRBD2 (5 bases). V was clipped by 1 base and J by 2 bases, with 10 bases between them. Germline CDR1 is SGHDT and CDR2 is YYEEEE. The CDR3 loop spans 14 amino acids. CDR3 in amino acids: CASSLSGHPYEQYF. In DNA form, the CDR3 reads TGTGCCAGCAGCTTGAGCGGCCATCCCTACGAGCAGTACTTC.

The rearrangement links TRBV5-6 to TRBJ2-7, with D perhaps matching TRBD2 (6 bases). Germline assignment: CDR1 SGHDT and CDR2 YYEEEE. CDR3 size: 14 residues. Trimming cost V 3 bases and J 5 bases, with 15 bases left between them. CDR3 sequence reads: CASSSQVEGNEQYF. CDR3 DNA sequence: TGTGCCAGCAGCTCCCAGGTGGAGGGAAACGAGCAGTACTTC. Complete variable domain (other parts from reference TRBV5-6 and TRBJ2-7): DAGVTQSPTHLIKTRGQQVTLRCSPKSGHDTVSWYQQALGQGPQFIFQYYEEEERQRGNFPDRFSGHQFPNYSSELNVNALLLGDSALYLCASSSQVEGNEQYFGPGTRLTVT.

The J gene is TRBJ2-7, the V gene TRBV15, with TRBD1 matching 7 bases. The germline gives CDR1 LNHNV, CDR2 YYDKDF (reference sequence). The CDR3 length is 14 residues. With 4 bases clipped from V and 0 bases from J, the junction kept 3 bases outside the gene matches. The CDR3 protein is CATSTRDSSYEQYF. In DNA form, the CDR3 reads TGTGCCACCAGCACCCGGGACAGCTCCTACGAGCAGTACTTC.

This clone was seen more than once but under ten times. The chain recombines TRBV11-2 with TRBJ2-5; D is tentatively TRBD1 or TRBD2 (7 bases each). The V gene's germline CDR1 is SGHAT and CDR2 FQNNGV. Trimming left V 4 bases short and J 5 bases short, with 17 bases between. This CDR3 has 15 residues. CDR3 sequence (DNA): TGTGCCAGCAGCTCACCAGGGGGGGGCGCCGAGACCCAGTACTTC. It translates to CASSSPGGGAETQYF.

This rearrangement joins TRBV4-1 to TRBJ1-5, with a possible D match to TRBD1 (5 bases). The CDR3 extends over 15 amino acids. In germline, CDR1 is MGHRA, CDR2 YSYEKL. Trimming took 4 bases from V and 3 from J, leaving 13 bases between them. As DNA, the CDR3 is TGCGCCAGCAGCCTGACAGCAAACACCAATCAGCCCCAGCATTTT. Its protein product is CASSLTANTNQPQHF.

This chain uses TRBV7-9 with TRBJ2-3; maybe TRBD2 (5 bases). The germline V and J ends were trimmed by 5 bases and 1 base, with 19 bases remaining between them. Germline CDR1 and CDR2: SEHNR and FQNEAQ (reference sequence). This CDR3 is built from 17 residues. The CDR3 DNA reads TGTGCCAGCAGCCCACCCGACTACTTGTTGGGCACAGATACGCAGTATTTT. This codes for CASSPPDYLLGTDTQYF.

This sequence joins TRBV27 and TRBJ2-5; D is perhaps TRBD1 (6 bases). CDR3 length: 15 residues. Per germline, CDR1 MNHEY and CDR2 SMNVEV (reference sequence). The V end was cut by 4 bases, the J end by 6 bases, with 18 bases between. The CDR3 protein is CASSSLGAGAKTQYF. DNA for the CDR3: TGTGCCAGCAGTTCCCTCGGGGCAGGGGCGAAGACCCAGTACTTC.

The gene calls are TRBV27 and TRBJ2-2; weak D call: TRBD2 (6 bases). Deletions cut 7 bases from V and 5 bases from J, with 14 bases between. The V gene's germline CDR1 is MNHEY and CDR2 SMNVEV (reference sequence). CDR3 length equals 14 residues. The CDR3 is CASTYSGTTGELFF. As DNA, the CDR3 is TGTGCCAGCACCTATTCAGGGACTACCGGGGAGCTGTTTTTT.

J is TRBJ2-7 and V is TRBV27; unclear D gene. The CDR3 extends over 15 amino acids. Trimming removed 2 bases from V and 0 bases from J, with 11 bases in between. CDR1 is MNHEY, CDR2 SMNVEV, per germline (reference sequence). The CDR3 sequence is CASSLEAGSSYEQYF. The CDR3 nucleotides are TGTGCCAGCAGTTTAGAGGCCGGAAGCTCCTACGAGCAGTACTTC.